The 5 T cell receptor beta chains below all came from one sample that was sequenced in a study of blood T cell repertoires in COVID-19. Some clones are missing from TCRdb's copy, which holds only in-frame ones; the method was immunoSEQ multiplex PCR. The repertoire holds about 360,000 clones, with more than 75% as singletons. What was sequenced was peripheral blood. Receptors were obtained from a human donor in a cohort sampled during active COVID-19.

V gene TRBV5-1 combines with J gene TRBJ2-1; 9 bases match TRBD1. CDR1 and CDR2 (germline): SGHRS, YFSETQ. The CDR3 runs to 15 residues. Losses at the gene ends were 0 bases for V and 7 bases for J; bases not matched to a gene: 5. This CDR3 is CASSLAGQGINEQFF. The CDR3 DNA is TGCGCCAGCAGCTTGGCCGGACAGGGGATAAATGAGCAGTTCTTC.

V usage is TRBV11-2 and J usage is TRBJ1-1, with a weak D call TRBD1 (6 bases). This CDR3 comprises 14 residues. The V and J ends lost 4 bases and 8 bases respectively, with 17 bases between them. Germline lookup yields CDR1 SGHAT and CDR2 FQNNGV. The CDR3 bases are TGTGCCAGCAGCTCCCCGAGGGGGAAGGGGGAAGCTTTCTTT. This codes for CASSSPRGKGEAFF.

The chain uses TRBV11-2 and TRBJ2-7; maybe TRBD1 (5 bases). This CDR3 is built from 14 residues. Trimming took 0 bases from V and 3 from J, leaving 9 bases between them. From germline, CDR1 is SGHAT and CDR2 FQNNGV. The CDR3 loop is CASSLDPGYYEQYF. The CDR3 bases are TGTGCCAGCAGCTTAGATCCAGGGTACTACGAGCAGTACTTC.

The V call is TRBV5-4, the J call TRBJ1-3, with D possibly TRBD1 on 5 matching bases. Germline lookup yields CDR1 SGHNT and CDR2 YYREEE (reference sequence). V was trimmed by 0 bases and J by 0 bases, leaving 10 bases between them. This CDR3 spans 16 amino acids. The DNA of the CDR3 is TGTGCCAGCAGCTTGGGCCAGGGTTTCTCTGGAAACACCATATATTTT. It translates to CASSLGQGFSGNTIYF.

The DNA of the CDR3 is TGTGCCAGCAGTTTACGGGAGACAGGGGGCGCGAGAGCTGAAGCTTTCTTT. It yields the protein CASSLRETGGARAEAFF. The V and J genes are TRBV28 and TRBJ1-1; 10 bases fit TRBD1. The CDR3 spans 17 residues. CDR1 is MDHEN, CDR2 SYDVKM, per germline. V trimming: 2 bases; J trimming: 6 bases; junction bases outside the gene matches: 12. The full variable domain, in which reference TRBV28 and TRBJ1-1 provide the parts outside the CDR3, is DVKVTQSSRYLVKRTGEKVFLECVQDMDHENMFWYRQDPGLGLRLIYFSYDVKMKEKGDIPEGYSVSREKKERFSLILESASTNQTSMYLCASSLRETGGARAEAFFGQGTRLTVV.